This TCR beta chain was sequenced during a study of T cells in Graves' hyperthyroidism and ophthalmopathy. What was amplified from RNA transcripts were TCR beta CDR3 regions. A first-round RT-PCR of the TCR CDR3 used the HTBI primer set. TCRdb passed the multiplex PCR reads through MiXCR, listing each CDR3 protein once. The sample lists under 800,000 distinct CDR3 sequences; around 13% were seen once. There are a few counts of this clonotype. Germline CDR1 reads MNHEY; CDR2 reads SVGEGT. The CDR3 has 14 amino acids. The V end lost 11 bases, the J end lost 2 bases, and 18 bases lay between the germline ends.

The origin of this receptor is a woman under 30 with Graves' hyperthyroidism. The specimen sequenced was blood. This sequence joins TRBV6-2 or TRBV6-3 and TRBJ1-1; no reliable D call. The CDR3 region has the DNA TGTGCCTCGGCCCGGCTTTACGGCAACACTGAAGCTTTCTTT. It is translated as CASARLYGNTEAFF.